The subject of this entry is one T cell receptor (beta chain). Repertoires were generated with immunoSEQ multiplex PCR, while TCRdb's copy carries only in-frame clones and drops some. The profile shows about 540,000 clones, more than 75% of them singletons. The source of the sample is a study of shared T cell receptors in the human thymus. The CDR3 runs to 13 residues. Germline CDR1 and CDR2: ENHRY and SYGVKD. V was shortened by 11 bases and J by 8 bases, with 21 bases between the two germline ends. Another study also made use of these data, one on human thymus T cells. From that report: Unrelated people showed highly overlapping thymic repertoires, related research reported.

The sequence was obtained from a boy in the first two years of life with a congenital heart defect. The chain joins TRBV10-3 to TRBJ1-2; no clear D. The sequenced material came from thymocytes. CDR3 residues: CAHRRSATEGYTF. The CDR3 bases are TGTGCCCATCGGCGGAGCGCCACCGAGGGCTACACCTTC.